This T cell receptor beta chain was sequenced in a study of cytomegalovirus exposure and HLA in healthy donors. Study-wide points: Researchers reported that three CMV-associated chains were confirmed in vitro as CMV antigen-specific. Later analysis identified several of the most significant clusters that appeared linked to common viral pathogens. Accurate predictions that matched the HLA-A and HLA-B alleles of most subjects were reportedly made from TCR beta sequences.

With respect to this clone: Its antigen is unknown.

CDR1 and CDR2 (germline): SQVTM, ANQGSEA. V lost 4 bases to trimming and J lost 6 bases, with 15 bases between them. The CDR3 covers 13 residues. Amplification used 60 Vbeta primers and 13 Jbeta primers. Here immunoSEQ multiplex PCR was the method, and the copy in TCRdb shows in-frame clones only, minus some. The repertoire consists of under 55,000 clones, with roughly 73% occurring once and the leading ten covering 2.5% to 3%. This chain joins TRBV29-1 and TRBJ1-1; D is undetermined. Specimen: PBMCs. This clonotype was sampled from a man between 18 and 29 years old in good health and CMV-seronegative. CDR3: CSVAPGLRAEAFF. The CDR3 DNA reads as TGCAGCGTTGCTCCAGGTCTGCGGGCTGAAGCTTTCTTT.